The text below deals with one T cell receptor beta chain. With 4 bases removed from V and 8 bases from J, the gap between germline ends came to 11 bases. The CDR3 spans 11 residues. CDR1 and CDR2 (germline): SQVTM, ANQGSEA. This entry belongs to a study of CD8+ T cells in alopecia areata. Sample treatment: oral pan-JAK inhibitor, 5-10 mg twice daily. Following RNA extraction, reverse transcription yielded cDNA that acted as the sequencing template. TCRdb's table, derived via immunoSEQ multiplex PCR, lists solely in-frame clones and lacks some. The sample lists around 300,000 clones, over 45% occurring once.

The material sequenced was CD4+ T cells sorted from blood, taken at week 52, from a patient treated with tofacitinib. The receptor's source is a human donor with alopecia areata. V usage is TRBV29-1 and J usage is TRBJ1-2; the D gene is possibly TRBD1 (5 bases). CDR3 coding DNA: TGCAGCGTTGGAGTCGGACACGGCTACACCTTC. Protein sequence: CSVGVGHGYTF.